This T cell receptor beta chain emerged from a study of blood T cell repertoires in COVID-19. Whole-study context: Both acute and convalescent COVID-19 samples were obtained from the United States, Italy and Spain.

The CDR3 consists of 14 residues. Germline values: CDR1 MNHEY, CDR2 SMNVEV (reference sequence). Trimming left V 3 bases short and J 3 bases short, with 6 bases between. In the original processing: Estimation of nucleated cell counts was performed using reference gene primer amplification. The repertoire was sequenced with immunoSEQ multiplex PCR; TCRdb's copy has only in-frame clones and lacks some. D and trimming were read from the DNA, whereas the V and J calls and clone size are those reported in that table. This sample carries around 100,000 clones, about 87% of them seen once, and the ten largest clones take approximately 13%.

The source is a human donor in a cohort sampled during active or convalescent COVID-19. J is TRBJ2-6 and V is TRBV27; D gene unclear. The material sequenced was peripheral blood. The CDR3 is CASSFVVGANVLTF. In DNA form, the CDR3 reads TGTGCCAGCAGTTTTGTCGTTGGGGCCAACGTCCTGACTTTC. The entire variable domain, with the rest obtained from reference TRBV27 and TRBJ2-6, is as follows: EAQVTQNPRYLITVTGKKLTVTCSQNMNHEYMSWYRQDPGLGLRQIYYSMNVEVTDKGDVPEGYKVSRKEKRNFPLILESPSPNQTSLYFCASSFVVGANVLTFGAGSRLTVL.